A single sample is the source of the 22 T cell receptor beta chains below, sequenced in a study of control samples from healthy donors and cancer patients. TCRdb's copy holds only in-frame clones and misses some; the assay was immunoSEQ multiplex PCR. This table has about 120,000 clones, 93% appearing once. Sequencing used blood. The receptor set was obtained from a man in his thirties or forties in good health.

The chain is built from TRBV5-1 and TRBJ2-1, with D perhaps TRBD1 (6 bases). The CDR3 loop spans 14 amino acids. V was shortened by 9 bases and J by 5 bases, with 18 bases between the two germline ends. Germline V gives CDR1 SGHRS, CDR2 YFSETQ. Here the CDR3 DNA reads TGCGCCACGGGGAACTCCGGGACAAACAATGAGCAGTTCTTC. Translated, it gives CATGNSGTNNEQFF. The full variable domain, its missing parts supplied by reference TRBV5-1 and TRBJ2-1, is KAGVTQTPRYLIKTRGQQVTLSCSPISGHRSVSWYQQTPGQGLQFLFEYFSETQRNKGNFPGRFSGRQFSNSRSEMNVSTLELGDSALYLCATGNSGTNNEQFFGPGTRLTVL.

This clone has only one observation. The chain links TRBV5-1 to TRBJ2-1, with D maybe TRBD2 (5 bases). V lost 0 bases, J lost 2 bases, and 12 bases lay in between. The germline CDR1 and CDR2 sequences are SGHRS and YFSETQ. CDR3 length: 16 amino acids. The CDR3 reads CASSLGVSTTYNEQFF. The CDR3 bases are TGCGCCAGCAGCTTGGGGGTCTCGACTACCTACAATGAGCAGTTCTTC.

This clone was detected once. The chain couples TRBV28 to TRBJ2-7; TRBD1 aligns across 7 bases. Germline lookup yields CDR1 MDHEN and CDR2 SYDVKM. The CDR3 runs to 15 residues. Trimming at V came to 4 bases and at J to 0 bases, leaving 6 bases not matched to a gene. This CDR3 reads CASSSLGQSSYEQYF. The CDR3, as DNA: TGTGCCAGCAGTTCCCTGGGACAGAGCTCCTACGAGCAGTACTTC.

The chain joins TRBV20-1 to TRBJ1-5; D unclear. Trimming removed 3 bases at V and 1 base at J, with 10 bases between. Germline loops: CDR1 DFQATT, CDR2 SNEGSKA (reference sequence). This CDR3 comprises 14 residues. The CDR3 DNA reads TGCAGTGCTAGTCCGGGGATGAGCAATCAGCCCCAGCATTTT. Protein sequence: CSASPGMSNQPQHF.

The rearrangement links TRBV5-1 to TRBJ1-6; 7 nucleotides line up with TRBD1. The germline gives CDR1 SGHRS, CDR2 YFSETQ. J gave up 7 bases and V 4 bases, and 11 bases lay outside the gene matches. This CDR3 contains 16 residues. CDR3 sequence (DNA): TGCGCCAGCAGCCGAGGGGGCGGGACAGAAAATTCACCCCTCCACTTT. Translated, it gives CASSRGGGTENSPLHF.

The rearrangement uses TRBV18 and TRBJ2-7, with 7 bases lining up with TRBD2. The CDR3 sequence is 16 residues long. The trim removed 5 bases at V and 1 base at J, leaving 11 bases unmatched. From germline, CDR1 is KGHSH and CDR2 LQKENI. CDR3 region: CASSTQPGLMSYEQYV. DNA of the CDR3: TGTGCCAGCTCAACTCAACCGGGACTAATGTCCTACGAGCAGTACGTC.

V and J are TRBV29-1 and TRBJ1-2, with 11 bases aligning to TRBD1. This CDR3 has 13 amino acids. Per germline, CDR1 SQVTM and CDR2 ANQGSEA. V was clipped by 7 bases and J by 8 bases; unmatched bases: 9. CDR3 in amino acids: CSAMDRGQGGYTF. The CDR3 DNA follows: TGCAGCGCCATGGACAGGGGGCAAGGGGGCTACACCTTC.

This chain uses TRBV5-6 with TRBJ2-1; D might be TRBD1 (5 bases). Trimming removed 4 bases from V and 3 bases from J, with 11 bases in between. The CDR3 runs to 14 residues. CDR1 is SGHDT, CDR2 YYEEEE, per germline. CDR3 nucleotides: TGTGCCAGCAGCCCTCCAGGGTTCTACAATGAGCAGTTCTTC. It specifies CASSPPGFYNEQFF.

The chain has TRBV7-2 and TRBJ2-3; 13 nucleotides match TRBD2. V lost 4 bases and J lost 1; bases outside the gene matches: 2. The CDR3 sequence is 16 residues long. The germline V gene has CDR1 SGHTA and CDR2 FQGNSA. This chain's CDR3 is CASSYGLAGGTDTQYF. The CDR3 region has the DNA TGTGCCAGCAGCTACGGACTAGCGGGGGGCACAGATACGCAGTATTTT. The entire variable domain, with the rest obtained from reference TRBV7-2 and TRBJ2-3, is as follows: GAGVSQSPSNKVTEKGKDVELRCDPISGHTALYWYRQSLGQGLEFLIYFQGNSAPDKSGLPSDRFSAERTGGSVSTLTIQRTQQEDSAVYLCASSYGLAGGTDTQYFGPGTRLTVL.

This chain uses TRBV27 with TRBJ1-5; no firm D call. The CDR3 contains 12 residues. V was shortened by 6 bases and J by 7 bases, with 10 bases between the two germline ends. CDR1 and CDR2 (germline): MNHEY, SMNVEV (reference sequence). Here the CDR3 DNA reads TGTGCCAGCAGCCCCCCGGGGCAGCCCCAGCATTTT. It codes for CASSPPGQPQHF.

For the CDR3, the DNA is TGTGCCAGCAGTGATCGGACTAGCGGGGGGATAAGAGAGACCCAGTACTTC. Encoded protein: CASSDRTSGGIRETQYF. The chain combines TRBV2 with TRBJ2-5, with 14 bases aligning to TRBD2. V dropped 3 bases and J dropped 4; count of bases not matched to a gene: 7. The germline V gene encodes CDR1 SNHLY and CDR2 FYNNEI. The CDR3 has 17 amino acids.

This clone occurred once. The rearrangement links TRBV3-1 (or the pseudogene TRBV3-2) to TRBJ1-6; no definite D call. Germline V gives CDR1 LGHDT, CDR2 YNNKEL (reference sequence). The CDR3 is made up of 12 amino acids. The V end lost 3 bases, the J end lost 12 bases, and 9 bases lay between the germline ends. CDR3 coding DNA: TGTGCCAGCAGCCAGTATCGTGAACCCCTCCACTTT. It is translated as CASSQYREPLHF.

This chain's CDR3 is CASSFAGWTEAFF. CDR3 in DNA: TGCGCCAGCAGCTTTGCGGGGTGGACTGAAGCTTTCTTT. The chain carries TRBV5-1 and TRBJ1-1; no clear D gene. CDR1 and CDR2 (germline): SGHRS, YFSETQ. The CDR3 is 13 amino acids. Trimming took off 2 bases at V and 5 bases at J, with 10 bases between the two ends.

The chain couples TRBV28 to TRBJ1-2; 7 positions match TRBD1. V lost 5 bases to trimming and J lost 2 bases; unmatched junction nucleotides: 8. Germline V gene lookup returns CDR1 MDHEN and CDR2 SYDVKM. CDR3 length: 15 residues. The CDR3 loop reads CASSLPGTANYGYTF. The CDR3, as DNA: TGTGCCAGCAGTCTTCCCGGGACAGCCAACTATGGCTACACCTTC.

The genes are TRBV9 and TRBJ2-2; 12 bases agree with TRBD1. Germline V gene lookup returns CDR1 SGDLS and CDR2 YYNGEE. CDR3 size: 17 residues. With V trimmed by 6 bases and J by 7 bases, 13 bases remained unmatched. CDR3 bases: TGTGCCAGCACCACCCCGGGACAGGGGGCGCGAAGCGGGGAGCTGTTTTTT. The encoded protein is CASTTPGQGARSGELFF.

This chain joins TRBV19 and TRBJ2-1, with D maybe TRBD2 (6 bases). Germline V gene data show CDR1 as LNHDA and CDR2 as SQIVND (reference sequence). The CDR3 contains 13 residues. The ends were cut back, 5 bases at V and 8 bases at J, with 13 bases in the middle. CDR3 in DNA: TGTGCCAGTAGTTTGGGGAGGAGGCATGAGCAGTTCTTC. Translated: CASSLGRRHEQFF.

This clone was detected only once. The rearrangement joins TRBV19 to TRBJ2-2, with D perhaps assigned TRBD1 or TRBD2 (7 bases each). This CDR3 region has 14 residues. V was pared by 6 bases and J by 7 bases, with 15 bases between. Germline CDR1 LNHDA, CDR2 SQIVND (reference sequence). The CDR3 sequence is CASSKGGGVGELFF. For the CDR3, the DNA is TGTGCCAGTAGCAAGGGAGGGGGCGTCGGGGAGCTGTTTTTT.

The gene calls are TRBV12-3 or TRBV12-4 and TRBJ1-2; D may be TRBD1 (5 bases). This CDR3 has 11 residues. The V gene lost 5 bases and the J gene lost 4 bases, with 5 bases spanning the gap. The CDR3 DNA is TGTGCCAGCAGTCAGGGCTATGGCTACACCTTC. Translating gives CASSQGYGYTF.

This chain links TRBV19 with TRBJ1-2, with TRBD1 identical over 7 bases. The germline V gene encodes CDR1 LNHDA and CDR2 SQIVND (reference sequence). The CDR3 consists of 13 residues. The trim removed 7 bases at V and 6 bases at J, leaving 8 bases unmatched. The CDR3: CASTPTGQHGYTF. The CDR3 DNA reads TGTGCCAGTACCCCGACAGGGCAGCATGGCTACACCTTC.

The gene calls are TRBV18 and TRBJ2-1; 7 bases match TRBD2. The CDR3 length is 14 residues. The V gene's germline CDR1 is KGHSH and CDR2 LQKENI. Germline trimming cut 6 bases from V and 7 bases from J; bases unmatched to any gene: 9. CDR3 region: CASSPPTSRNEQFF. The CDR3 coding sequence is TGTGCCAGCTCCCCCCCGACTAGCCGGAATGAGCAGTTCTTC.

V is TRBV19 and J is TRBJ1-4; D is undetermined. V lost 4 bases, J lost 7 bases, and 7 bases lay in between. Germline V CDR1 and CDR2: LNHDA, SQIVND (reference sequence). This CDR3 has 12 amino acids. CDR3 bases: TGTGCCAGTAGTACCACCAGTGAAAAACTGTTTTTT. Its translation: CASSTTSEKLFF.

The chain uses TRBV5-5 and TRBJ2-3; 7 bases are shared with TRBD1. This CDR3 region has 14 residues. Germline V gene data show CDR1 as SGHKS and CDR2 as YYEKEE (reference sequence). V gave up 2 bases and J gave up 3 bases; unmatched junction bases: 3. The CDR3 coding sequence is TGTGCCAGCAGCTTTCTGACAGGGACAGATACGCAGTATTTT. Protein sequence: CASSFLTGTDTQYF.